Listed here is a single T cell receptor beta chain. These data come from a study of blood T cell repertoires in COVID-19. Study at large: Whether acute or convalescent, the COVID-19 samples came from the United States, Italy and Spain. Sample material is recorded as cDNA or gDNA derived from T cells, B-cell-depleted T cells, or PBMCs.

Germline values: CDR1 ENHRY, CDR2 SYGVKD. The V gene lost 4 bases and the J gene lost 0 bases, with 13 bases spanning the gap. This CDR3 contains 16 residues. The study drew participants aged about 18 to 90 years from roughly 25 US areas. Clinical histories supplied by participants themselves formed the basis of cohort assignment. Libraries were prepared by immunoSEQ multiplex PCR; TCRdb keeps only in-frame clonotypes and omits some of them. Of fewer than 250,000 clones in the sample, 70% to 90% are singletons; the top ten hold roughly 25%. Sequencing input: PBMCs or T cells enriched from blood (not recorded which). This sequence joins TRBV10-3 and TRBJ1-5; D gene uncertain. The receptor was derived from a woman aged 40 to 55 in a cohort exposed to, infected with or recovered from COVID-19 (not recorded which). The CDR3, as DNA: TGTGCCATCAGTGTGTCCGCAGACTATAGCAATCAGCCCCAGCATTTT. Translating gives CAISVSADYSNQPQHF.